The TCR beta chain described here comes from a study of shared clonotypes between healthy human individuals. At the level of the study: With ages of 18 to 49, the donors were a couple of women and a few men.

The V end was cut by 5 bases, the J end by 6 bases, with 10 bases between. Germline CDR1 is SGHVS and CDR2 is FQNEAQ. The CDR3 runs to 13 residues. Study conclusions and caveats: As a rule, naive subsets had a larger estimated richness than memory subsets.

Worth noting for this clone: The antigen is undetermined.

Evenly divided among several immunoSEQ plates was the genomic DNA of each subset. Repertoires were generated with immunoSEQ multiplex PCR, while TCRdb's copy carries only in-frame clones and drops some. The data show around 2.5 million clones, 90% to 95% seen once. The sequence derives from a man in his late teens or twenties in good health. Some clones in this sample may be carry-over from other donors' samples. Sequencing was performed on naive CD4+ T cells from PBMCs. The subset was: CD45RA+ positively selected. This chain connects TRBV7-8 to TRBJ2-2, with D unclear. In DNA, the CDR3 is TGTGCCAGCAGCCCGGACGGGCCCGGGGAGCTGTTTTTT. It codes for CASSPDGPGELFF.